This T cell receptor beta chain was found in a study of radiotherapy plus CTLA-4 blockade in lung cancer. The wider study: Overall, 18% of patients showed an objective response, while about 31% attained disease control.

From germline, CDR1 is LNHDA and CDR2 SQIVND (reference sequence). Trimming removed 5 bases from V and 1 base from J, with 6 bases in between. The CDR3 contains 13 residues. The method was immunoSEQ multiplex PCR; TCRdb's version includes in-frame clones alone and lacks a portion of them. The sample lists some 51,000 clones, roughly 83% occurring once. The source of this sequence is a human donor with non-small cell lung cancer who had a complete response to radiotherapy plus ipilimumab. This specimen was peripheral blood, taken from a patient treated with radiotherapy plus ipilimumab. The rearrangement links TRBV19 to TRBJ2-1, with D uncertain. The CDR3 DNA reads TGTGCCAGTAGTGTCCGGTCCTACAATGAGCAGTTCTTC. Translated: CASSVRSYNEQFF.